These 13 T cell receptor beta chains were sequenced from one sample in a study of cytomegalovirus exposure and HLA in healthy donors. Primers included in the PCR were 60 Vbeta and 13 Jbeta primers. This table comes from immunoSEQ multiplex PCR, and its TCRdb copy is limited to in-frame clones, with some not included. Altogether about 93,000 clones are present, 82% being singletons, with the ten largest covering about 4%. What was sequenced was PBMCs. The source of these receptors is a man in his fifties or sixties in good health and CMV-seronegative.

The CDR3 bases are TGTGCCAGCAGCCTAATAGGACAGGGAGAGACCCAGTACTTC. It translates to CASSLIGQGETQYF. The rearrangement links TRBV14 to TRBJ2-5; 8 nucleotides agree with TRBD1. The J segment lost 4 bases and the V segment lost 4 bases, leaving 5 bases of the junction unmatched. Germline loops: CDR1 SGHDN, CDR2 FVKESK. The CDR3 runs to 14 residues.

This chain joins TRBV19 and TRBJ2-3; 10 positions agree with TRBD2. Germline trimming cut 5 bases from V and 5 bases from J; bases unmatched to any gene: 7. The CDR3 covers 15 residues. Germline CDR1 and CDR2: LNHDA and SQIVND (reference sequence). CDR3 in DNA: TGTGCCAGTAGTTTAGCGGGAGGTTATATAGATACGCAGTATTTT. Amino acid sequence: CASSLAGGYIDTQYF. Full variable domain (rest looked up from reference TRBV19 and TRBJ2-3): DGGITQSPKYLFRKEGQNVTLSCEQNLNHDAMYWYRQDPGQGLRLIYYSQIVNDFQKGDIAEGYSVSREKKESFPLTVTSAQKNPTAFYLCASSLAGGYIDTQYFGPGTRLTVL.

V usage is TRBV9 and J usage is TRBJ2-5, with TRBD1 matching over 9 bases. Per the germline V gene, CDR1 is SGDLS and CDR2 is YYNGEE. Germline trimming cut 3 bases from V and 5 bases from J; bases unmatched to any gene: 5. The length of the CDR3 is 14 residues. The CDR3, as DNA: TGTGCCAGCAGCGAACAGGGGGCAAGGGAGACCCAGTACTTC. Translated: CASSEQGARETQYF.

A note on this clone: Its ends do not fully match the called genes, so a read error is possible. The CDR3 DNA follows: TGTGCCAGTAGTATGGGGAAGAGGCGGGACAGGAACACTAAAGCTTTCTTT. Its translation: CASSMGKRRDRNTKAFF. The chain has TRBV19 and TRBJ1-1, with 8 bases fitting TRBD1. This CDR3 has 17 residues. Germline values: CDR1 LNHDA, CDR2 SQIVND (reference sequence).

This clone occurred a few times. CDR3: CASSFGTSSYNEQFF. CDR3 nucleotides: TGTGCCAGCAGCTTTGGGACTAGCTCCTACAATGAGCAGTTCTTC. The V gene is TRBV5-4, the J gene TRBJ2-1, with 8 bases aligning to TRBD2. This CDR3 is 15 amino acids long. The germline V gene encodes CDR1 SGHNT and CDR2 YYREEE (reference sequence). J lost 0 bases, V lost 2 bases, and 1 base had no gene match.

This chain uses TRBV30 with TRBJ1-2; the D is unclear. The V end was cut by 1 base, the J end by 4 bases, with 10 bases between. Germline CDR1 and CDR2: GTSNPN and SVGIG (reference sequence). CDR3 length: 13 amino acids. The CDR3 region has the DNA TGTGCCTGGAGTGCGGGGAACCGCTATGGCTACACCTTC. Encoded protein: CAWSAGNRYGYTF.

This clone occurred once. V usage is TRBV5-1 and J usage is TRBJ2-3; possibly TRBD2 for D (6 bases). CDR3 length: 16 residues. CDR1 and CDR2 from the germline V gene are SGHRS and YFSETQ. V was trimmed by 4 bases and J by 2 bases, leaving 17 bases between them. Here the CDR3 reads CASSRISGLNTDTQYF. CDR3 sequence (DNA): TGCGCCAGCAGCAGGATTAGCGGCCTTAACACAGATACGCAGTATTTT.

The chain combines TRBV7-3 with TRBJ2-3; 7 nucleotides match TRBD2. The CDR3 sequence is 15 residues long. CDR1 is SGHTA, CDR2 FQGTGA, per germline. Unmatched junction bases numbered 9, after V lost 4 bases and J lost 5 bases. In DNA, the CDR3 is TGTGCCAGCAGCTCCAGGACTGGGGAGGGAGATACGCAGTATTTT. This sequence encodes CASSSRTGEGDTQYF. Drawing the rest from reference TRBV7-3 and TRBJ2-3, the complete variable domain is GAGVSQTPSNKVTEKGKYVELRCDPISGHTALYWYRQSLGQGPEFLIYFQGTGAADDSGLPNDRFFAVRPEGSVSTLKIQRTERGDSAVYLCASSSRTGEGDTQYFGPGTRLTVL.

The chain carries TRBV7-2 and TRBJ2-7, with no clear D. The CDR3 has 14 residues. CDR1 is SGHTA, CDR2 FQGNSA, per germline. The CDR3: CACEAIGDSYEQYF. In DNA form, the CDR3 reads TGTGCTTGCGAAGCGATAGGCGACTCCTACGAGCAGTACTTC.

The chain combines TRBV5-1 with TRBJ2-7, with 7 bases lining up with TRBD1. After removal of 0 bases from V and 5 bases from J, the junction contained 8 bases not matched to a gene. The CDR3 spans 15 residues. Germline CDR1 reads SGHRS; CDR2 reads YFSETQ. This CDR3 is CASSLGMRGRDEQYF. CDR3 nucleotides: TGCGCCAGCAGCTTGGGTATGAGGGGGCGCGACGAGCAGTACTTC.

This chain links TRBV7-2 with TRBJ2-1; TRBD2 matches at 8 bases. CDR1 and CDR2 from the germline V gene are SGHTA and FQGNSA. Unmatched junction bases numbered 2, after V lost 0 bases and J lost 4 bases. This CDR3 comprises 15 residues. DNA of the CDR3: TGTGCCAGCAGCTTAGCCGGGAGGGAATACAATGAGCAGTTCTTC. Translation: CASSLAGREYNEQFF.

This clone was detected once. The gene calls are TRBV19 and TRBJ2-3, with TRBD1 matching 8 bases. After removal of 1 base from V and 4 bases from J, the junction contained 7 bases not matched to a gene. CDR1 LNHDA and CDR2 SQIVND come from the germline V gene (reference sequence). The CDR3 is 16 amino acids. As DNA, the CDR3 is TGTGCCAGTAGTATAGTGGGGCAGGGGGCCGCAGATACGCAGTATTTT. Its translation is CASSIVGQGAADTQYF.

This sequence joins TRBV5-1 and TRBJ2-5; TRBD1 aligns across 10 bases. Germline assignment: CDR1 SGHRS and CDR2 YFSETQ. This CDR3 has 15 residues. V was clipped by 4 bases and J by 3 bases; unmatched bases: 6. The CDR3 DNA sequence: TGCGCCAGCAGCACCCGGGACAGGGGTGAAGAGACCCAGTACTTC. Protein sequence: CASSTRDRGEETQYF. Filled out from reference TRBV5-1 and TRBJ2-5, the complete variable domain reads KAGVTQTPRYLIKTRGQQVTLSCSPISGHRSVSWYQQTPGQGLQFLFEYFSETQRNKGNFPGRFSGRQFSNSRSEMNVSTLELGDSALYLCASSTRDRGEETQYFGPGTRLLVL.